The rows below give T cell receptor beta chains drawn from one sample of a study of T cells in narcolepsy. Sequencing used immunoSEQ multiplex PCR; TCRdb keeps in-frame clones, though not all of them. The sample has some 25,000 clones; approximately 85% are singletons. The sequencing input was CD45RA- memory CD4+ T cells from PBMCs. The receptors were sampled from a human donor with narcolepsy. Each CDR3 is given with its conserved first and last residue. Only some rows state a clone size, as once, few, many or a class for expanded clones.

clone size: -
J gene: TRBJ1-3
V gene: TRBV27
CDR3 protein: CASSGRGFTDTIYF

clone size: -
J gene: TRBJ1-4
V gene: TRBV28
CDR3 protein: CASSLPTTGYEKLFF

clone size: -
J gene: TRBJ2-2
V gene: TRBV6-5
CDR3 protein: CASSIASGELFF

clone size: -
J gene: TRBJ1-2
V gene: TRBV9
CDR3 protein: CASSSRDTSNYGYTF

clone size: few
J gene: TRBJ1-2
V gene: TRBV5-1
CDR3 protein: CASSFQQGDGYTF

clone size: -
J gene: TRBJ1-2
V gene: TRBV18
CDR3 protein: CASSPGTGDYGYTF

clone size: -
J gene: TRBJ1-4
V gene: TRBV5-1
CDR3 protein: CASSWDTSTNEKLFF

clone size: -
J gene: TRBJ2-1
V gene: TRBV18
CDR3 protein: CASSPSRGEYNEQFF

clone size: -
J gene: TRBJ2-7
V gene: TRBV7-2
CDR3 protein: CASSPGGLTPYEQYF

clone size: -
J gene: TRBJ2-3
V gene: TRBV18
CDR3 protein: CASSPRQGNTDTQYF

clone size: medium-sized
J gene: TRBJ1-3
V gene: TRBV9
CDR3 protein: CASSVTDSGNTIYF

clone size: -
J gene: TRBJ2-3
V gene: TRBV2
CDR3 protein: CASKSPGLAGEGTDTQYF

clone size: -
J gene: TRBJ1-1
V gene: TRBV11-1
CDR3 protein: CASSLGGSWNTEAFF

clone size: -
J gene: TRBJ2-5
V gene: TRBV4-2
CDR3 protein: CASSRGTSGGTQETQYF

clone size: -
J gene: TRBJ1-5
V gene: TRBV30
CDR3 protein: CAWSTELGNQPQHF

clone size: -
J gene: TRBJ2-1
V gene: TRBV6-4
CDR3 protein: CASSFDRGRNYEQFF

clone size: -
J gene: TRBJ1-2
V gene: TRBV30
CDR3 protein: CAWTTGIGYTF

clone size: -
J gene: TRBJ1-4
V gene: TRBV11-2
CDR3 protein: CASSVRTPNEKLFF

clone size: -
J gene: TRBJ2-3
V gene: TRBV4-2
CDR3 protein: CASSRNGQADTQYF

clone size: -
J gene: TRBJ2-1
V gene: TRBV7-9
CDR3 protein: CASSLVLNEQFF

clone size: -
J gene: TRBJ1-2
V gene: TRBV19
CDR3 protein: CASSTAAWDYGYTF

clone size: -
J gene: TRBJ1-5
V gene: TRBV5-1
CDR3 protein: CASSWGDRFDQPQHF

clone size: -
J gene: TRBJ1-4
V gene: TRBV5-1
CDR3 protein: CASSLAGDASGEKLFF

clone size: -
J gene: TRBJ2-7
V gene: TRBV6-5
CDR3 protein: CASTGTSGYEQYF

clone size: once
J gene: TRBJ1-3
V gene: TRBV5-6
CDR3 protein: CASSLAPTGAGNTIYF

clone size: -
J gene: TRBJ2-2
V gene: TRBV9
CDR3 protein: CASSVVSGISRTGELFF

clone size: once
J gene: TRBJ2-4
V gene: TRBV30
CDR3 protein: CAWSKTGIDIQYF

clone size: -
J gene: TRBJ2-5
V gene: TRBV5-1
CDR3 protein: CASSFSGTSGGETQYF

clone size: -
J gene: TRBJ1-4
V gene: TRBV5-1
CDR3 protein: CASTRQSATNEKLFF

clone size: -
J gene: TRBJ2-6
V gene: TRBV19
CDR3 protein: CASSIGGSGANVLTF

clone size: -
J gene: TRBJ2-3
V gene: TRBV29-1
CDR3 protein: CSALMRVGDTQYF

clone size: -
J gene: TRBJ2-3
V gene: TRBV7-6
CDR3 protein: CASSLRQGYTDTQYF

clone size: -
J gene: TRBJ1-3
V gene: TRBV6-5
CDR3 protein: CASTSSGNTIYF

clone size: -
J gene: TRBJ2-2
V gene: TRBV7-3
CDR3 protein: CASSLGLAGGTGELFF

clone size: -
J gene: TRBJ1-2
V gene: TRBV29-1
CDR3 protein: CSVEGPRPRETGNYGYTF

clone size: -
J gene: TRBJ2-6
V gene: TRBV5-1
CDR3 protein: CASSLQNSGANVLTF

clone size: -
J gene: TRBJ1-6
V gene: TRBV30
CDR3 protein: CAWTINPTGFGSPLHF

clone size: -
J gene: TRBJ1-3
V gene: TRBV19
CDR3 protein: CATSRDFRGNTIYF

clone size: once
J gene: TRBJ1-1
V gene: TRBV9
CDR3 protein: CASSVAPGAAGTEAFF

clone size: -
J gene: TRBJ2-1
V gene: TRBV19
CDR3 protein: CASRPLREGPNEQFF

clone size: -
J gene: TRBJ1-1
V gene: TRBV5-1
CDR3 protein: CASSLEAGLVHEAFF

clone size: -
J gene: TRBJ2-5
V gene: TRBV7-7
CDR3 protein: CASSPDRAETQYF

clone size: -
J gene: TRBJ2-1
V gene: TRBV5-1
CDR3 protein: CASDVGGNSYNEQFF